This passage covers 26 T cell receptor beta chains from one sample sequenced in a study of radiation and T cells in renal cell carcinoma. Regarding time point: baseline pretreatment blood. Treatment meaning: 15 Gy SBRT to primary tumor, nephrectomy 4 weeks later. TCRdb's table, derived via immunoSEQ multiplex PCR, lists solely in-frame clones and lacks some. Altogether about 140,000 clones are present, over 80% being singletons, with the ten largest covering 20% to 25%. Sequenced here: blood, sampled from a patient whose treatment included radiotherapy and nephrectomy. Every receptor here comes from a woman between 45 and 60 years old with renal cell carcinoma.

The chain links TRBV25-1 to TRBJ1-6, with D maybe TRBD1 (5 bases). Trimming left V 3 bases short and J 4 bases short, with 16 bases between. The CDR3 length is 17 residues. Per the germline V gene, CDR1 is MGHDK and CDR2 is SYGVNS. Here the CDR3 reads CASSDSEGQRYNSPLHF. The CDR3 DNA follows: TGTGCCAGCAGTGATTCCGAAGGACAAAGGTATAATTCACCCCTCCACTTT.

The chain couples TRBV7-2 to TRBJ1-5, with 9 positions matching TRBD1. CDR1 and CDR2 (germline): SGHTA, FQGNSA. The V gene end was trimmed by 5 bases and the J gene end by 7 bases; junction bases not matched to a gene: 9. The CDR3 runs to 15 residues. The CDR3 is CASSLVGTGTQPQHF. The CDR3 DNA reads TGTGCCAGCAGCCTCGTGGGGACAGGGACCCAGCCCCAGCATTTT.

The V gene is TRBV30, the J gene TRBJ2-1; D may be TRBD1 (5 bases). V lost 4 bases to trimming and J lost 5 bases, with 18 bases between them. CDR1 and CDR2 (germline): GTSNPN, SVGIG (reference sequence). The CDR3 runs 15 residues. The CDR3 protein is CAWTLLLRTHNEQFF. CDR3 coding DNA: TGTGCCTGGACCCTGTTGTTGAGGACACACAATGAGCAGTTCTTC.

The chain couples TRBV9 to TRBJ2-5; the match to TRBD1 covers 8 bases. The J call is uncertain, as TRBJ2-7 better fits the DNA end. This CDR3 is 15 amino acids long. Germline CDR1 reads SGDLS; CDR2 reads YYNGEE. The CDR3 DNA sequence: TGTGCCAGCAGCGTAGAAGGGACAGGCCAGTACGAGCAGTACTTC. This gives the protein CASSVEGTGQYEQYF.

This clone was recorded only once. The chain couples TRBV5-6 to TRBJ1-1; D gene unclear. Germline CDR1 reads SGHDT; CDR2 reads YYEEEE. Trimming stripped 0 bases from V and 1 base from J, with 16 bases between. The CDR3 is made up of 17 amino acids. This chain's CDR3 is CASSLGMVQDSNTEAFF. CDR3 DNA sequence: TGTGCCAGCAGCTTGGGAATGGTTCAGGATTCGAACACTGAAGCTTTCTTT. The full variable domain, its missing parts supplied by reference TRBV5-6 and TRBJ1-1, is DAGVTQSPTHLIKTRGQQVTLRCSPKSGHDTVSWYQQALGQGPQFIFQYYEEEERQRGNFPDRFSGHQFPNYSSELNVNALLLGDSALYLCASSLGMVQDSNTEAFFGQGTRLTVV.

In its sample, this clone was seen once. The chain couples TRBV7-2 to TRBJ2-7; 8 bases match TRBD1. The CDR3 totals 15 residues. The germline V gene has CDR1 SGHTA and CDR2 FQGNSA. V was pared by 1 base and J by 6 bases, with 8 bases of the junction left unmatched. As DNA, the CDR3 is TGTGCCAGCAGCTTAGACACCGGGACAGGCGGCGAGCAGTACTTC. Translated, it gives CASSLDTGTGGEQYF. The full variable domain, its missing parts supplied by reference TRBV7-2 and TRBJ2-7, is GAGVSQSPSNKVTEKGKDVELRCDPISGHTALYWYRQSLGQGLEFLIYFQGNSAPDKSGLPSDRFSAERTGGSVSTLTIQRTQQEDSAVYLCASSLDTGTGGEQYFGPGTRLTVT.

The CDR3 DNA is TGTGCCAGCAGCCGACAGGGGAACACCGGGGAGCTGTTTTTT. Residues: CASSRQGNTGELFF. The genes are TRBV5-8 and TRBJ2-2, with 7 nucleotides matching TRBD1. CDR1 is SGHTS, CDR2 YDEGEE, per germline. The CDR3 is 14 amino acids. Losses at the gene ends were 4 bases for V and 1 base for J; bases not matched to a gene: 1.

This chain uses TRBV19 with TRBJ2-1; weak D call: TRBD2 (6 bases). The CDR3 extends over 14 amino acids. CDR1 is LNHDA, CDR2 SQIVND, per germline (reference sequence). The V gene lost 3 bases and the J gene lost 9 bases, with 15 bases spanning the gap. The CDR3 sequence is CASSISVGAGEQFF. DNA of the CDR3: TGTGCCAGTAGTATCTCGGTGGGAGCGGGTGAGCAGTTCTTC. Looking up the rest from reference TRBV19 and TRBJ2-1 gives the full variable domain: DGGITQSPKYLFRKEGQNVTLSCEQNLNHDAMYWYRQDPGQGLRLIYYSQIVNDFQKGDIAEGYSVSREKKESFPLTVTSAQKNPTAFYLCASSISVGAGEQFFGPGTRLTVL.

In DNA, the CDR3 is TGTGCCAGCAGCACGGACAGCTACGAGCAGTACTTC. This sequence encodes CASSTDSYEQYF. V usage is TRBV5-4 and J usage is TRBJ2-7; weak D call: TRBD1 (6 bases). The CDR3 length is 12 residues. Germline V gene sequence: CDR1 SGHNT, CDR2 YYREEE (reference sequence). V was trimmed by 4 bases and J by 3 bases, leaving 8 bases between them.

This clone was found a few times. The chain has TRBV5-1 and TRBJ1-1; maybe TRBD1 (5 bases). Trimming shortened V by 0 bases and J by 5 bases, and 11 bases separated the two germline ends. CDR3 size: 14 residues. Per the germline V gene, CDR1 is SGHRS and CDR2 is YFSETQ. This CDR3 is CASSLAGGATEAFF. CDR3 nucleotides: TGCGCCAGCAGCTTGGCCGGAGGGGCGACTGAAGCTTTCTTT.

The gene calls are TRBV2 and TRBJ1-1; a possible D gene is TRBD1 (6 bases). The ends were cut back, 4 bases at V and 1 base at J, with 13 bases in the middle. CDR3 length: 15 residues. The germline gives CDR1 SNHLY, CDR2 FYNNEI. DNA for the CDR3: TGTGCCAGCAGTGTCTACAGGGTGGGGAACACTGAAGCTTTCTTT. This codes for CASSVYRVGNTEAFF.

The chain combines TRBV5-1 with TRBJ1-2, with 9 bases identical to TRBD1. The V gene end was trimmed by 3 bases and the J gene end by 4 bases; junction bases not matched to a gene: 4. Germline V gene data show CDR1 as SGHRS and CDR2 as YFSETQ. This CDR3 contains 14 residues. This CDR3 is CASSSDRGRYGYTF. CDR3 coding DNA: TGCGCCAGCAGCTCGGACAGGGGCCGCTATGGCTACACCTTC.

The chain uses TRBV7-2 and TRBJ2-3; D not certain. This CDR3 spans 12 amino acids. CDR1 and CDR2 (germline): SGHTA, FQGNSA. The V gene lost 5 bases and the J gene lost 6 bases, with 9 bases spanning the gap. CDR3 loop: CASSPPGDTQYF. The CDR3 DNA is TGTGCCAGCAGCCCCCCCGGGGATACGCAGTATTTT.

The V gene is TRBV27, the J gene TRBJ2-7; TRBD2 is a possible D gene (7 bases). This CDR3 spans 14 amino acids. The V end was cut by 11 bases, the J end by 2 bases, with 19 bases between. Germline V lookup: CDR1 MNHEY, CDR2 SMNVEV (reference sequence). The CDR3 reads CAGPSRGAPYEQYF. Here the CDR3 DNA reads TGTGCCGGCCCTTCCCGGGGGGCCCCCTACGAGCAGTACTTC.

This chain joins TRBV15 and TRBJ2-5, with 8 bases aligning to TRBD1. With 3 bases clipped from V and 3 bases from J, the junction kept 0 bases outside the gene matches. CDR1 is LNHNV and CDR2 is YYDKDF in the germline V gene (reference sequence). The CDR3 runs 13 residues. The CDR3 spells CATSRDREETQYF. DNA for the CDR3: TGTGCCACCAGCAGGGACAGGGAAGAGACCCAGTACTTC.

This rearrangement joins TRBV29-1 to TRBJ2-7; the D gene could be TRBD1 or TRBD2 (7 bases each). The CDR3 loop spans 13 amino acids. Germline assignment: CDR1 SQVTM and CDR2 ANQGSEA. V was cut by 3 bases and J by 5 bases, with 14 bases left in between. In DNA, the CDR3 is TGCAGCGTTGAGTTCAGGGGGGGGGACGAGCAGTACTTC. Its protein product is CSVEFRGGDEQYF.

The chain links TRBV19 to TRBJ1-1, with 11 bases lining up with TRBD1. Germline V gene data show CDR1 as LNHDA and CDR2 as SQIVND (reference sequence). V lost 10 bases, J lost 0 bases, and 10 bases stayed unmatched. CDR3 length equals 16 residues. The DNA for the CDR3 is TGTGCCACCGAGAACCGGGACAGGGGGATGAACACTGAAGCTTTCTTT. Its protein is CATENRDRGMNTEAFF.

This clone came up a few times. This rearrangement joins TRBV10-1 to TRBJ1-2; no clear D. The germline CDR1 and CDR2 sequences are WNHNN and SYGVQD (reference sequence). This CDR3 has 13 residues. V was shortened by 6 bases and J by 8 bases, with 16 bases between the two germline ends. The CDR3 spells CASRPLVTGGYTF. In DNA, the CDR3 is TGCGCCAGCAGGCCTCTAGTGACGGGGGGCTACACCTTC.

The CDR3, as DNA: TGTGCCAGCAGCTGGGGGGCGGGGAGAGAGACCCAGTACTTC. Translating gives CASSWGAGRETQYF. This rearrangement joins TRBV9 to TRBJ2-5; D possibly matches TRBD1 or TRBD2 (6 bases each). CDR1 is SGDLS and CDR2 is YYNGEE in the germline V gene. The V and J ends lost 4 bases and 4 bases respectively, with 14 bases between them. The CDR3 runs to 14 residues.

The V gene is TRBV5-8, the J gene TRBJ2-5; D is possibly TRBD1 or TRBD2 (5 bases each). V gave up 0 bases and J gave up 2 bases, with 17 bases separating them. Germline assignment: CDR1 SGHTS and CDR2 YDEGEE. The CDR3 spans 17 residues. The CDR3 region has the DNA TGTGCCAGCAGCTTGGGCTTTGGAGAGGGGCAGCAAGAGACCCAGTACTTC. Translating it yields CASSLGFGEGQQETQYF.

The chain has TRBV10-1 and TRBJ2-3; a possible D gene is TRBD2 (6 bases). There are 14 residues in the CDR3. CDR1 and CDR2 (germline): WNHNN, SYGVQD (reference sequence). V dropped 6 bases and J dropped 1 base, with 11 bases sitting between them. CDR3 amino acids: CASSHSSGTDTQYF. The CDR3 nucleotides are TGCGCCAGCAGCCATTCTAGCGGCACAGATACGCAGTATTTT.

This clone was recorded a few times. The chain couples TRBV6-5 to TRBJ1-6; D call uncertain. Germline V gene sequence: CDR1 MNHEY, CDR2 SVGAGI. CDR3 length: 12 residues. Trimming took off 5 bases at V and 9 bases at J, with 8 bases between the two ends. CDR3 sequence reads: CASSGWSSPLHF. CDR3 nucleotides: TGTGCCAGCAGTGGCTGGAGTTCACCCCTCCACTTT.

The V gene is TRBV7-2, the J gene TRBJ1-2, with D hard to call. CDR1 and CDR2 (germline): SGHTA, FQGNSA. V shed 2 bases and J shed 8 bases, with 12 bases lying between them. This CDR3 spans 13 amino acids. CDR3 region: CASSLKAKDGYTF. The DNA for the CDR3 is TGTGCCAGCAGCTTAAAGGCCAAGGACGGCTACACCTTC. Full variable domain (rest looked up from reference TRBV7-2 and TRBJ1-2): GAGVSQSPSNKVTEKGKDVELRCDPISGHTALYWYRQSLGQGLEFLIYFQGNSAPDKSGLPSDRFSAERTGGSVSTLTIQRTQQEDSAVYLCASSLKAKDGYTFGSGTRLTVV.

V gene TRBV6-5 combines with J gene TRBJ1-2; 8 bases match TRBD1. The V gene end was trimmed by 6 bases and the J gene end by 4 bases; junction bases not matched to a gene: 7. The CDR3 has 14 residues. Germline CDR1 MNHEY, CDR2 SVGAGI. The CDR3 spells CASSRTGGTYGYTF. The CDR3 DNA sequence: TGTGCCAGCAGCCGAACAGGGGGGACCTATGGCTACACCTTC.

This clone was observed a single time. The genes are TRBV10-1 and TRBJ1-2; 9 nucleotides match TRBD1. CDR1 is WNHNN, CDR2 SYGVQD, per germline (reference sequence). V trimming: 1 base; J trimming: 8 bases; junction bases outside the gene matches: 5. The CDR3 is 14 amino acids. CDR3 sequence (DNA): TGCGCCAGCAGTGAGTTCCCGACAGGGGGAGGCTACACCTTC. It codes for CASSEFPTGGGYTF.

The chain is built from TRBV5-1 and TRBJ2-7, with 8 nucleotides matching TRBD1. This CDR3 is built from 14 residues. V shed 0 bases and J 6 bases; nucleotides not matched to a gene: 5. Per germline, CDR1 SGHRS and CDR2 YFSETQ. This CDR3 reads CASSLAGGPSEQYF. For the CDR3, the DNA is TGCGCCAGCAGCTTGGCAGGGGGCCCGTCCGAGCAGTACTTC. The full variable domain, with the rest looked up from reference TRBV5-1 and TRBJ2-7, is KAGVTQTPRYLIKTRGQQVTLSCSPISGHRSVSWYQQTPGQGLQFLFEYFSETQRNKGNFPGRFSGRQFSNSRSEMNVSTLELGDSALYLCASSLAGGPSEQYFGPGTRLTVT.